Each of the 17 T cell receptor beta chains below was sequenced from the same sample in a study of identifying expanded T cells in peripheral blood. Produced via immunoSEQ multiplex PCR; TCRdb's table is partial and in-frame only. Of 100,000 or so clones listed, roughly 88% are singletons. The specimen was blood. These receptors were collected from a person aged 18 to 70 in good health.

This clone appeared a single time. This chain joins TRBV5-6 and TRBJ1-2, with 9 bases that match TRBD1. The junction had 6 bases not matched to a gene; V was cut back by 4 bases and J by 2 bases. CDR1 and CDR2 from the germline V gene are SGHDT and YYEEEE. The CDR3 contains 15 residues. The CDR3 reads CASSPQGAPNYGYTF. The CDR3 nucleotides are TGTGCCAGCAGCCCACAGGGGGCACCAAACTATGGCTACACCTTC.

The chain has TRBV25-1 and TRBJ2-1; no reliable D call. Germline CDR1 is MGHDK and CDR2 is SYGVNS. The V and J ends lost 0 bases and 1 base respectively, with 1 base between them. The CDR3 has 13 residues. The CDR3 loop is CASSEYSYNEQFF. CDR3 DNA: TGTGCCAGCAGTGAATATTCCTACAATGAGCAGTTCTTC.

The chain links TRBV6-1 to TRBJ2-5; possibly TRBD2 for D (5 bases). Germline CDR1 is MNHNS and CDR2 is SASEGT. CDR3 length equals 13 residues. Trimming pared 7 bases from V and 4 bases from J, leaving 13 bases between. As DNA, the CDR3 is TGTGCCAGCATTTGGAGCGGCCTAGAGACCCAGTACTTC. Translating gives CASIWSGLETQYF.

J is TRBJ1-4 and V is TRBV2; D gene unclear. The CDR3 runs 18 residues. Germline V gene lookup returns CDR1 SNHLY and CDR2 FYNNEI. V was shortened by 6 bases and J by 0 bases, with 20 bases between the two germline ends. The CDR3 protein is CASRNSMPRRATNEKLFF. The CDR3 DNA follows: TGTGCCAGCAGGAACTCCATGCCGCGGAGGGCAACTAATGAAAAACTGTTTTTT.

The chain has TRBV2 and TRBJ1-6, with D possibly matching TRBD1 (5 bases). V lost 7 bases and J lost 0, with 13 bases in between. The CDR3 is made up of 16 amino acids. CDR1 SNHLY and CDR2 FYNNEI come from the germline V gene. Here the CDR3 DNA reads TGTGCCAGCATGCCAGGGAAGAGCTCCTATAATTCACCCCTCCACTTT. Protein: CASMPGKSSYNSPLHF.

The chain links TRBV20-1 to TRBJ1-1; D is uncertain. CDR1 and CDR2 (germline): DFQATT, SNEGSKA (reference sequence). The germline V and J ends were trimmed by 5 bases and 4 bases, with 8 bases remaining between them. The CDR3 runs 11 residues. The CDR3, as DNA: TGCAGTGCTGGAAGGAGCACTGAAGCTTTCTTT. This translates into CSAGRSTEAFF.

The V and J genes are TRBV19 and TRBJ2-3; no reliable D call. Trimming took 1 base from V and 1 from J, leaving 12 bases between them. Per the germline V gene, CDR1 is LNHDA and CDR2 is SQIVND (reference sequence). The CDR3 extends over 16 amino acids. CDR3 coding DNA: TGTGCCAGTAGTATAGCACCCAGCGTTGGCACAGATACGCAGTATTTT. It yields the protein CASSIAPSVGTDTQYF.

CDR3 in amino acids: CASSPTRSQNTEAFF. CDR3 coding DNA: TGTGCCAGCTCACCCACACGTTCTCAGAACACTGAAGCTTTCTTT. V and J are TRBV18 and TRBJ1-1; D unclear. The germline gives CDR1 KGHSH, CDR2 LQKENI. This CDR3 comprises 15 residues. Trimming left V 3 bases short and J 1 base short, with 12 bases between.

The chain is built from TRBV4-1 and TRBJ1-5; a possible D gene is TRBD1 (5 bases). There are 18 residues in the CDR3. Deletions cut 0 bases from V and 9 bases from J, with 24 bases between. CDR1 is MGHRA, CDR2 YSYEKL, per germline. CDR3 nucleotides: TGCGCCAGCAGCCAAGATGAAGCGGGACGGGATTTGATTCGGCCCCAGCATTTT. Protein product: CASSQDEAGRDLIRPQHF.

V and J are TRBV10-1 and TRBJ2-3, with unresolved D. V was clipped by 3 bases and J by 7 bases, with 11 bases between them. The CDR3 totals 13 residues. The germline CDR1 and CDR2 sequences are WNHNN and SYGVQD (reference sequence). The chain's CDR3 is CASSEEHSYTQYF. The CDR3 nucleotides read TGCGCCAGCAGTGAAGAGCACAGTTATACGCAGTATTTT.

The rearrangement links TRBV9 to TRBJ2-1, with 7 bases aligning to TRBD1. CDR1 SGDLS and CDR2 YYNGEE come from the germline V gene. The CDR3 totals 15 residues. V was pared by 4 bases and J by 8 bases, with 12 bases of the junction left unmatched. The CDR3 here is CASSQTRGSFHEQFF. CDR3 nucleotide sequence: TGTGCCAGCAGCCAGACCAGGGGGAGCTTTCATGAGCAGTTCTTC.

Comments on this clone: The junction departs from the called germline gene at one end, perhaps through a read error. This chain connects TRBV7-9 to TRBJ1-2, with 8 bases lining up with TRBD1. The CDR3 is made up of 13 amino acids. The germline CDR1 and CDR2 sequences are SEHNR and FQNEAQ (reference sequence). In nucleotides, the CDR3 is TGTGCCAGCAGCTTAAAAGCGCGGACAGGGAAGGTCTTC. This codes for CASSLKARTGKVF.

The CDR3 DNA is TGTGCCTGGAGTGTCAACAGGGCGGGGGGCTACACCTTC. This sequence encodes CAWSVNRAGGYTF. This chain uses TRBV30 with TRBJ1-2; perhaps TRBD1 as D (6 bases). Germline V gene lookup returns CDR1 GTSNPN and CDR2 SVGIG (reference sequence). The CDR3 runs to 13 residues. Trimming removed 0 bases from V and 8 bases from J, with 13 bases in between.

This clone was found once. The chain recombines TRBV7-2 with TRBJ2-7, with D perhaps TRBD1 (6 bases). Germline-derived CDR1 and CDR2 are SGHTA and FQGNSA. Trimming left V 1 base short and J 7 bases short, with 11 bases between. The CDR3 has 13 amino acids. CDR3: CASSLGQVGEQYF. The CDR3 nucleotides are TGTGCCAGCAGCTTAGGACAGGTTGGAGAGCAGTACTTC.

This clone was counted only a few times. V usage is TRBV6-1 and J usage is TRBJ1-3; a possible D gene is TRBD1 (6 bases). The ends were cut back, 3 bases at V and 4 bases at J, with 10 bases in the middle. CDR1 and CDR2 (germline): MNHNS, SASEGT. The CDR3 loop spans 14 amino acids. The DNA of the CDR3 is TGTGCCAGCAGTGATTGGGGGCTCGGAAACACCATATATTTT. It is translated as CASSDWGLGNTIYF.

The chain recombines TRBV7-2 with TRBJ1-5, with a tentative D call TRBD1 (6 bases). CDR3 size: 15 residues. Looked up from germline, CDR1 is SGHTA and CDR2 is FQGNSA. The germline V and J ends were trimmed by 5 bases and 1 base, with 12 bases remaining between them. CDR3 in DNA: TGTGCCAGCAGCCCGACAGGATTCAGCAATCAGCCCCAGCATTTT. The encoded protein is CASSPTGFSNQPQHF.

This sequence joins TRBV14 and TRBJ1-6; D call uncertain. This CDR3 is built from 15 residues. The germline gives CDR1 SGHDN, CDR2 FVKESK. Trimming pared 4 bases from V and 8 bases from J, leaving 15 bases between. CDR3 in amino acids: CASSLTVGAYSPLHF. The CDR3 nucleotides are TGTGCCAGCAGCCTAACGGTGGGTGCGTATTCACCCCTCCACTTT.